The next 20 T cell receptor beta chains were all read from a single sample in a study of T cell changes during pregnancy in multiple sclerosis. Generated by immunoSEQ multiplex PCR, the TCRdb table keeps only in-frame clones and is missing some. Here the sample spans just under 80,000 clones, over 85% being singletons. Source: peripheral blood, taken in the second trimester of pregnancy. These receptors were taken from a female donor in good health, enrolled as a control in a pregnancy study.

This clone was observed a single time. The chain is built from TRBV6-5 and TRBJ1-2; 7 bases line up with TRBD1. Germline trimming cut 6 bases from V and 4 bases from J; bases unmatched to any gene: 5. Looked up from germline, CDR1 is MNHEY and CDR2 is SVGAGI. The CDR3 is 13 residues long. CDR3 amino acids: CASRGQNSYGYTF. The CDR3 DNA follows: TGTGCCAGCAGGGGACAGAACTCCTATGGCTACACCTTC.

The chain uses TRBV5-1 and TRBJ2-1, with no clear D. Germline-derived CDR1 and CDR2 are SGHRS and YFSETQ. Trimming cost V 0 bases and J 5 bases, with 9 bases left between them. The CDR3 contains 14 residues. The CDR3 nucleotides read TGCGCCAGCAGCTTGGAGCGTTCTAACAATGAGCAGTTCTTC. This translates into CASSLERSNNEQFF.

This chain uses TRBV4-2 with TRBJ1-5; 7 bases are a match to TRBD1. The CDR3 sequence is 16 residues long. With 5 bases clipped from V and 3 bases from J, the junction kept 10 bases outside the gene matches. Germline CDR1 LGHNA, CDR2 YNFKEQ. The CDR3 nucleotides are TGTGCCAGCAGCTCTCGACAGGGTGCGGTCAATCAGCCCCAGCATTTT. Residues: CASSSRQGAVNQPQHF.

This chain joins TRBV5-1 and TRBJ1-4; 7 bases fit TRBD1. The CDR3 length is 17 residues. Looked up from germline, CDR1 is SGHRS and CDR2 is YFSETQ. With 0 bases clipped from V and 7 bases from J, the junction kept 12 bases outside the gene matches. CDR3 sequence (DNA): TGCGCCAGCAGCTTGGCCCTCGACAGGGCCCTTGGTGAAAAACTGTTTTTT. Translation gives CASSLALDRALGEKLFF.

The V gene is TRBV29-1, the J gene TRBJ1-2, with D tentatively TRBD1 (6 bases). Germline V gene sequence: CDR1 SQVTM, CDR2 ANQGSEA. The CDR3 has 11 residues. Trimming removed 5 bases from V and 3 bases from J, with 7 bases in between. The CDR3 spells CSVYRDYGYTF. The CDR3 DNA reads TGCAGCGTTTACAGGGACTATGGCTACACCTTC.

This rearrangement joins TRBV2 to TRBJ2-7, with 10 nucleotides matching TRBD1. The CDR3 spans 17 residues. Trimming removed 2 bases from V and 4 bases from J; junction bases left unmatched: 11. Germline lookup yields CDR1 SNHLY and CDR2 FYNNEI. CDR3 bases: TGTGCCAGCAGTGAAAAATATCCGGGACAGGGGAGGTACGAGCAGTACTTC. Translating gives CASSEKYPGQGRYEQYF.

The genes are TRBV29-1 and TRBJ1-1, with 8 bases identical to TRBD1. In germline, CDR1 is SQVTM, CDR2 ANQGSEA. CDR3 size: 13 residues. The V segment lost 6 bases and the J segment 1 base; nucleotides outside the gene matches: 4. The CDR3 region is CSVTRGRNTEAFF. For the CDR3, the DNA is TGCAGCGTCACCAGGGGGCGGAACACTGAAGCTTTCTTT.

The V call is TRBV4-1, the J call TRBJ2-3, with 7 nucleotides matching TRBD1. V was clipped by 0 bases and J by 4 bases; unmatched bases: 7. The CDR3 is made up of 16 amino acids. Germline V gene lookup returns CDR1 MGHRA and CDR2 YSYEKL. The CDR3 bases are TGCGCCAGCAGCCAAGAAAACAGGGGCGCCCCAGATACGCAGTATTTT. Its protein product is CASSQENRGAPDTQYF.

The chain has TRBV25-1 and TRBJ2-7; D is possibly TRBD1 (6 bases). Trimming took 2 bases from V and 6 from J, leaving 17 bases between them. CDR3 length equals 15 residues. CDR1 is MGHDK and CDR2 is SYGVNS in the germline V gene. The CDR3 is CASSEVGQGRAEQYF. The DNA of the CDR3 is TGTGCCAGCAGTGAAGTAGGGCAGGGGAGAGCCGAGCAGTACTTC.

This CDR3 is CASSLDEVAGRTGELFF. CDR3 DNA sequence: TGTGCCAGCAGCTTAGATGAGGTAGCGGGTCGAACCGGGGAGCTGTTTTTT. The chain joins TRBV7-2 to TRBJ2-2, with TRBD2 identical over 7 bases. Germline V gives CDR1 SGHTA, CDR2 FQGNSA. There are 17 residues in the CDR3. After removal of 1 base from V and 5 bases from J, the junction contained 10 bases not matched to a gene. Looking up the rest from reference TRBV7-2 and TRBJ2-2 gives the full variable domain: GAGVSQSPSNKVTEKGKDVELRCDPISGHTALYWYRQSLGQGLEFLIYFQGNSAPDKSGLPSDRFSAERTGGSVSTLTIQRTQQEDSAVYLCASSLDEVAGRTGELFFGEGSRLTVL.

DNA of the CDR3: TGTGCCAGTAGTATTCCGGGACAGGCATTACCCTACGAGCAGTACTTC. It is translated as CASSIPGQALPYEQYF. This chain connects TRBV19 to TRBJ2-7; 8 nucleotides align to TRBD1. Germline CDR1 is LNHDA and CDR2 is SQIVND (reference sequence). Germline trimming cut 3 bases from V and 2 bases from J; bases unmatched to any gene: 9. CDR3 length equals 16 residues.

The chain carries TRBV25-1 and TRBJ2-2, with 7 bases identical to TRBD1. J lost 0 bases, V lost 6 bases, and 1 base had no gene match. The germline V gene encodes CDR1 MGHDK and CDR2 SYGVNS. CDR3 length: 14 amino acids. The CDR3 DNA reads TGTGCCAGCAGGACAGGGACGAACACCGGGGAGCTGTTTTTT. Translation gives CASRTGTNTGELFF. Full variable domain (rest looked up from reference TRBV25-1 and TRBJ2-2): EADIYQTPRYLVIGTGKKITLECSQTMGHDKMYWYQQDPGMELHLIHYSYGVNSTEKGDLSSESTVSRIRTEHFPLTLESARPSHTSQYLCASRTGTNTGELFFGEGSRLTVL.

The chain uses TRBV30 and TRBJ2-3; no clear D. V was clipped by 2 bases and J by 3 bases, with 12 bases between them. CDR1 GTSNPN and CDR2 SVGIG come from the germline V gene (reference sequence). CDR3 length: 14 amino acids. The chain's CDR3 is CAWSRIRGTDTQYF. CDR3 bases: TGTGCCTGGAGTCGGATCCGAGGTACAGATACGCAGTATTTT.

This CDR3 reads CASSVSGGTSKVNEQFF. CDR3 nucleotides: TGTGCCAGCAGCGTTAGCGGGGGAACCTCCAAGGTCAATGAGCAGTTCTTC. The rearrangement joins TRBV9 to TRBJ2-1; the match to TRBD2 covers 9 bases. Germline CDR1 and CDR2: SGDLS and YYNGEE. This CDR3 is built from 17 residues. Unmatched junction bases numbered 12, after V lost 2 bases and J lost 6 bases.

The chain's CDR3 is CASIEDTGELFF. Written as DNA, the CDR3 is TGTGCCAGCATCGAGGACACCGGGGAGCTGTTTTTT. The genes are TRBV7-2 and TRBJ2-2; the D is unclear. Deletions cut 7 bases from V and 3 bases from J, with 6 bases between. The CDR3 length is 12 residues. Germline CDR1 and CDR2: SGHTA and FQGNSA.

The J gene is TRBJ1-4, the V gene TRBV19; D is possibly TRBD1 (5 bases). V was pared by 7 bases and J by 8 bases, with 20 bases between. This CDR3 has 15 residues. In germline, CDR1 is LNHDA, CDR2 SQIVND (reference sequence). CDR3 sequence: CASTPGGGDGEKLFF. CDR3 bases: TGTGCCAGTACCCCGGGCGGAGGGGACGGAGAAAAACTGTTTTTT.

This clone appeared once. This chain uses TRBV21-1 with TRBJ1-4; the table's TRBD1 call for D was not verified on the DNA. TRBV21-1 is a pseudogene segment. The CDR3 has 16 amino acids. CDR3: CASSKRDRCPNEKLFF. The CDR3 coding sequence is TGTGCCAGCAGCAAACGGGACAGGTGCCCAAATGAAAAACTGTTTTTT.

In this sample, this clone turned up once. The V call is TRBV2, the J call TRBJ2-3, with D uncertain. The V end was cut by 3 bases, the J end by 1 base, with 17 bases between. Germline lookup yields CDR1 SNHLY and CDR2 FYNNEI. The CDR3 runs 17 residues. Written as DNA, the CDR3 is TGTGCCAGCAGTGAGGCAGGCAACCTTTTGGGCACAGATACGCAGTATTTT. This gives the protein CASSEAGNLLGTDTQYF.

The chain has TRBV6-5 and TRBJ1-2; TRBD1 aligns across 7 bases. The length of the CDR3 is 15 residues. CDR1 is MNHEY and CDR2 is SVGAGI in the germline V gene. The J segment lost 3 bases and the V segment lost 5 bases, leaving 9 bases of the junction unmatched. The CDR3 DNA is TGTGCCAGCAGTCGACAGGGAAGAATGGACTATGGCTACACCTTC. This translates into CASSRQGRMDYGYTF.

A word on this clone: At one of its ends the junction is not consistent with the germline gene, which may arise from a read error. The V call is TRBV30, the J call TRBJ1-1, with 8 bases fitting TRBD1. The CDR3 contains 17 residues. Germline V CDR1 and CDR2: GTSNPN, SVGIG (reference sequence). CDR3 sequence: CAWSPLGGQGANTEASF. In DNA form, the CDR3 reads TGTGCCTGGAGTCCACTAGGAGGACAGGGCGCGAACACTGAAGCTTCCTTT.